Below, 19 T cell receptor beta chains from the same sample are listed, as sequenced in a study of type 1 regulatory T cells. For these receptors, no antigen is known. In TCRdb, the reads were re-called with MiXCR into one record per CDR3 protein. This sample carries about 42,000 distinct CDR3 sequences, roughly an eighth of them seen once, and the ten largest clones take around 7.5%. The specimen was cultured non-Tr1 T cells, either the whole culture or a sorted T cell fraction (not recorded which). The receptors stem from a human donor in good health.

In its sample, this clonotype was seen a few times. The genes are TRBV5-1 and TRBJ2-5; 7 bases map to TRBD1. Germline values: CDR1 SGHRS, CDR2 YFSETQ. The CDR3 spans 14 residues. Trimming at V came to 4 bases and at J to 6 bases, leaving 9 bases not matched to a gene. CDR3 region: CASSSGTEQQTQYF. In nucleotides, the CDR3 is TGCGCCAGCAGCAGTGGGACAGAGCAACAGACCCAGTACTTC.

The CDR3 bases are TGTGCCAGCTCACCACGGGCTAGCGGGATCCGCCAAGAGACCCAGTACTTC. The encoded protein is CASSPRASGIRQETQYF. The V and J genes are TRBV18 and TRBJ2-5, with 9 bases matching TRBD2. The CDR3 is made up of 17 amino acids. J was trimmed by 1 base and V by 1 base; bases with no gene match: 7. In germline, CDR1 is KGHSH, CDR2 LQKENI.

This clonotype has at least ten counts. V gene TRBV7-9 combines with J gene TRBJ2-2; tentatively, D is TRBD1 (5 bases). Trimming stripped 2 bases from V and 6 bases from J, with 10 bases between. The CDR3 extends over 14 amino acids. Germline V lookup: CDR1 SEHNR, CDR2 FQNEAQ (reference sequence). The CDR3 is CASSLSSGPGELFF. CDR3 nucleotides: TGTGCCAGCAGCTTATCCTCAGGGCCCGGGGAGCTGTTTTTT.

Within the sample, this clonotype is large (0.1 to 1%). Relative to the germline gene, one junction end is altered; a read error may explain this. The rearrangement links TRBV5-1 to TRBJ2-2; perhaps TRBD2 as D (6 bases). The CDR3 is 15 amino acids. Germline V gene data show CDR1 as SGHRS and CDR2 as YFSETQ. CDR3 DNA sequence: TGTGCCAGCAGTCTAGAACTAGCTGGCACCGGGGAGCTGTTTTTT. The encoded protein is CASSLELAGTGELFF.

This rearrangement joins TRBV5-1 to TRBJ1-2; 7 bases map to TRBD1. Trimming at V came to 0 bases and at J to 2 bases, leaving 4 bases not matched to a gene. Germline values: CDR1 SGHRS, CDR2 YFSETQ. CDR3 length: 15 residues. The CDR3 bases are TGCGCCAGCAGCTTGGCGGGACAGCAAAACTATGGCTACACCTTC. Its translation: CASSLAGQQNYGYTF.

The chain recombines TRBV5-1 with TRBJ2-5, with a tentative D call TRBD2 (5 bases). The germline V gene encodes CDR1 SGHRS and CDR2 YFSETQ. Trimming removed 4 bases from V and 5 bases from J, with 21 bases in between. CDR3 length equals 16 residues. The CDR3 is CASSHGISKKVETQYF. The CDR3 nucleotides read TGCGCCAGCAGCCACGGGATAAGTAAGAAGGTGGAGACCCAGTACTTC.

This clonotype was recorded at least ten times. The V and J genes are TRBV5-1 and TRBJ2-2; the D is unclear. CDR1 is SGHRS, CDR2 YFSETQ, per germline. Between the trimmed V and J ends, which lost 1 base and 0 bases, there was a span of 7 bases. The CDR3 is made up of 15 amino acids. This chain's CDR3 is CASSLSTANTGELFF. The CDR3 coding sequence is TGCGCCAGCAGCTTGAGCACGGCGAACACCGGGGAGCTGTTTTTT.

Ten or more counts support this clonotype. The chain has TRBV5-1 and TRBJ2-5; TRBD1 agrees at 9 bases. Per the germline V gene, CDR1 is SGHRS and CDR2 is YFSETQ. J gave up 5 bases and V 5 bases, and 13 bases lay outside the gene matches. This CDR3 contains 16 residues. CDR3 sequence: CASRLTGTGSWETQYF. In DNA, the CDR3 is TGCGCCAGCAGACTTACCGGGACAGGGTCTTGGGAGACCCAGTACTTC.

This clonotype was recorded at least ten times. This rearrangement joins TRBV11-2 to TRBJ2-3, with TRBD2 matching over 10 bases. This CDR3 comprises 15 residues. The V segment lost 8 bases and the J segment 7 bases; nucleotides outside the gene matches: 12. Germline V gives CDR1 SGHAT, CDR2 FQNNGV. The CDR3 DNA sequence: TGTGCCAGCGCGGAGGGGACTAGCGTTCGGTATACGCAGTATTTT. Translated: CASAEGTSVRYTQYF.

The J gene is TRBJ2-2, the V gene TRBV6-2 or TRBV6-3; maybe TRBD1 (6 bases). This CDR3 comprises 14 residues. CDR1 MNHEY and CDR2 SVGEGT come from the germline V gene. V was clipped by 6 bases and J by 2 bases, with 10 bases between them. The CDR3 here is CASSRTANTGELFF. CDR3 nucleotides: TGTGCCAGCAGCAGGACAGCAAACACCGGGGAGCTGTTTTTT.

This clonotype occurred a few times. This sequence joins TRBV18 and TRBJ2-1, with 7 bases matching TRBD1. The germline V gene has CDR1 KGHSH and CDR2 LQKENI. The CDR3 covers 13 residues. The V segment lost 6 bases and the J segment 8 bases; nucleotides outside the gene matches: 7. The CDR3 sequence is CASSQSDRDEQFF. CDR3 nucleotides: TGTGCCAGCTCGCAATCCGACAGGGATGAGCAGTTCTTC.

This clonotype was detected many times. The V and J genes are TRBV12-3 or TRBV12-4 and TRBJ2-3; no firm D call. CDR3 length: 15 residues. V shed 6 bases and J shed 1 base, with 14 bases lying between them. The CDR3 loop is CASSLHEAGTDTQYF. CDR3 coding DNA: TGTGCCAGCAGCCTGCATGAGGCAGGCACAGATACGCAGTATTTT.

The sample holds many counts of this clonotype. The V and J genes are TRBV20-1 and TRBJ1-5; D call uncertain. The CDR3 has 13 residues. Trimming left V 0 bases short and J 8 bases short, with 11 bases between. The germline CDR1 and CDR2 sequences are DFQATT and SNEGSKA (reference sequence). The CDR3 protein is CSARDRRGEPQHF. The DNA of the CDR3 is TGCAGTGCTAGAGATCGTCGCGGGGAGCCCCAGCATTTT.

This clonotype was seen ten or more times. The chain combines TRBV7-2 with TRBJ2-7, with 8 bases fitting TRBD1. Germline CDR1 reads SGHTA; CDR2 reads FQGNSA. The CDR3 consists of 16 residues. Trimming took 5 bases from V and 5 from J; bases not matched to a gene: 14. The CDR3 sequence is CASSPLGTGAWNEQYF. CDR3 bases: TGTGCCAGCAGCCCCCTCGGGACAGGAGCTTGGAACGAGCAGTACTTC. The variable domain in full, completed from reference TRBV7-2 and TRBJ2-7, reads GAGVSQSPSNKVTEKGKDVELRCDPISGHTALYWYRQSLGQGLEFLIYFQGNSAPDKSGLPSDRFSAERTGGSVSTLTIQRTQQEDSAVYLCASSPLGTGAWNEQYFGPGTRLTVT.

The chain uses TRBV5-1 and TRBJ1-4, with D possibly TRBD1 on 6 matching bases. The V gene's germline CDR1 is SGHRS and CDR2 YFSETQ. V was clipped by 1 base and J by 6 bases, with 10 bases between them. CDR3 length: 14 residues. Here the CDR3 DNA reads TGCGCCAGCAGCTTGCGTACAGGGTATGAAAAACTGTTTTTT. This translates into CASSLRTGYEKLFF.

This clonotype was seen at least ten times. This chain joins TRBV2 and TRBJ2-5; D gene ambiguous. V lost 6 bases, J lost 5 bases, and 7 bases lay in between. The CDR3 has 11 residues. Germline CDR1 and CDR2: SNHLY and FYNNEI. CDR3 in amino acids: CASRQVETQYF. The CDR3, as DNA: TGTGCCAGCAGGCAGGTGGAGACCCAGTACTTC.

This clonotype has ten or more counts. The V call is TRBV18, the J call TRBJ1-1; D not certain. V lost 8 bases and J lost 1, with 11 bases in between. This CDR3 has 13 amino acids. CDR1 is KGHSH and CDR2 is LQKENI in the germline V gene. The CDR3 DNA reads as TGTGCCAGCAGCCCCGGTCGGAACACTGAAGCTTTCTTT. Translation: CASSPGRNTEAFF.

This clonotype was seen repeatedly, ten times or more. The V and J genes are TRBV11-3 and TRBJ1-2, with D possibly TRBD1 on 6 matching bases. The V end lost 5 bases, the J end lost 4 bases, and 14 bases lay between the germline ends. Looked up from germline, CDR1 is SGHNT and CDR2 is YENEEA. The CDR3 has 14 amino acids. The CDR3 spells CASSPRDTSYGYTF. The CDR3 DNA reads TGTGCCAGCAGCCCCCGGGACACCAGCTATGGCTACACCTTC. Full variable domain (rest looked up from reference TRBV11-3 and TRBJ1-2): EAGVVQSPRYKIIEKKQPVAFWCNPISGHNTLYWYLQNLGQGPELLIRYENEEAVDDSQLPKDRFSAERLKGVDSTLKIQPAELGDSAVYLCASSPRDTSYGYTFGSGTRLTVV.

The chain is built from TRBV5-1 and TRBJ2-1, with D perhaps TRBD1 (6 bases). Trimming stripped 3 bases from V and 2 bases from J, with 12 bases between. Germline lookup yields CDR1 SGHRS and CDR2 YFSETQ. This CDR3 is built from 15 residues. Here the CDR3 DNA reads TGCGCCAGCAGCTCAGCAGGGGTGACCTACAATGAGCAGTTCTTC. It specifies CASSSAGVTYNEQFF.